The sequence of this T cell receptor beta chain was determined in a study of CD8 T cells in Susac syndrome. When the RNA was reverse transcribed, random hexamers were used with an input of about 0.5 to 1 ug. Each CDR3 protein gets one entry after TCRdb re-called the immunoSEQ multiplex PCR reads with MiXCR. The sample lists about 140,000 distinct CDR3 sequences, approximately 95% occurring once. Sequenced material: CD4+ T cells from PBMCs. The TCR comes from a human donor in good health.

The CDR3 is CASSYPRGDSNQPQHF. CDR3 nucleotides: TGTGCCAGCAGTTACCCCAGAGGGGATAGCAATCAGCCCCAGCATTTT. The chain couples TRBV6-8 to TRBJ1-5, with TRBD1 as a possible D gene (5 bases). The V gene lost 2 bases and the J gene lost 0 bases, with 11 bases spanning the gap. Germline V gives CDR1 MNHGY, CDR2 SAAAGT. CDR3 length: 16 amino acids.